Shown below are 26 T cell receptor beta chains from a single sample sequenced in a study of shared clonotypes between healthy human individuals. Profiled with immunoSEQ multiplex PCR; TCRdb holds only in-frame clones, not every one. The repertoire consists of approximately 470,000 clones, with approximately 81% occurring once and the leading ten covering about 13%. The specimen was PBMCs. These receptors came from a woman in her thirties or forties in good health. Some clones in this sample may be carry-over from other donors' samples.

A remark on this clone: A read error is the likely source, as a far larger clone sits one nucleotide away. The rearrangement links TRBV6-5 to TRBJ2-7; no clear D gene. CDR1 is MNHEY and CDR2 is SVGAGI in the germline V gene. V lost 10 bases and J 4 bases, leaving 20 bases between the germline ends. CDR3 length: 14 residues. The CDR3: CATSTPGMPYEQYF. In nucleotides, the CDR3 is TGTGCCACCTCGACACCGGGTATGCCTTACGAGCAGTACTTC.

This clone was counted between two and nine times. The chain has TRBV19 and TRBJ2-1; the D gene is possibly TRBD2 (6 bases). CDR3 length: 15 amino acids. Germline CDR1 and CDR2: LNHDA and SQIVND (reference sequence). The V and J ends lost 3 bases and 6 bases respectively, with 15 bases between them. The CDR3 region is CASSMLSSEVNEQFF. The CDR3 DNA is TGTGCCAGTAGTATGCTGTCTAGCGAGGTCAATGAGCAGTTCTTC.

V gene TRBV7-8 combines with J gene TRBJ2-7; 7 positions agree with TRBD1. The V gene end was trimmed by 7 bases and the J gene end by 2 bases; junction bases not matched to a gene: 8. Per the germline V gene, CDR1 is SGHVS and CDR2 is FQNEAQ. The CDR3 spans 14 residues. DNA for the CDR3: TGTGCCAGCAAACAGGGGTTTATGGCCTACGAGCAGTACTTC. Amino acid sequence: CASKQGFMAYEQYF.

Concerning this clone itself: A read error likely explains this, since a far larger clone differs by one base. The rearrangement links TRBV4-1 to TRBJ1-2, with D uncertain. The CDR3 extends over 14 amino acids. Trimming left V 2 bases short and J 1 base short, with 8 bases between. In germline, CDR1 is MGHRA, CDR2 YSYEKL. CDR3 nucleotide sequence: TGCGCCAGCAGCCAATACAGCTTTAACTATGGCTACACCTTC. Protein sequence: CASSQYSFNYGYTF.

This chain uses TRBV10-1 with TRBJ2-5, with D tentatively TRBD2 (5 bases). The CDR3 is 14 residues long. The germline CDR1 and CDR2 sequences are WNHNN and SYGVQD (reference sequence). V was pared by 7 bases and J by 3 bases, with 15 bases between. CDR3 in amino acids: CASKPWRKKETQYF. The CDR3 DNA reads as TGCGCCAGCAAACCGTGGAGGAAAAAAGAGACCCAGTACTTC.

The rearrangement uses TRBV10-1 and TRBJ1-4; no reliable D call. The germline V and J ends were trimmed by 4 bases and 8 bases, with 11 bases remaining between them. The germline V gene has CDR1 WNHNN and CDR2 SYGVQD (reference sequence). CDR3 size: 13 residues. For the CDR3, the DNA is TGCGCCAGCAGTGCGAGAGGGCGCGAAAAACTGTTTTTT. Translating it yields CASSARGREKLFF.

The CDR3 protein is CASSSRSDTGELFF. The CDR3 DNA follows: TGTGCCAGCAGCTCGAGGTCGGACACCGGGGAGCTGTTTTTT. The rearrangement joins TRBV7-3 to TRBJ2-2; the D is unclear. This CDR3 comprises 14 residues. Trimming pared 4 bases from V and 3 bases from J, leaving 9 bases between. CDR1 is SGHTA and CDR2 is FQGTGA in the germline V gene. Filled out from reference TRBV7-3 and TRBJ2-2, the complete variable domain reads GAGVSQTPSNKVTEKGKYVELRCDPISGHTALYWYRQSLGQGPEFLIYFQGTGAADDSGLPNDRFFAVRPEGSVSTLKIQRTERGDSAVYLCASSSRSDTGELFFGEGSRLTVL.

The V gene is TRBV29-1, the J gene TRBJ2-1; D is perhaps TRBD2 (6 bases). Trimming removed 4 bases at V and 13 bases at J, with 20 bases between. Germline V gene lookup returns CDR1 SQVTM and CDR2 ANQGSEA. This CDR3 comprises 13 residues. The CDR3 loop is CSVVGGPSLSQFF. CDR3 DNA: TGCAGCGTTGTCGGAGGGCCCAGCTTATCTCAGTTCTTC.

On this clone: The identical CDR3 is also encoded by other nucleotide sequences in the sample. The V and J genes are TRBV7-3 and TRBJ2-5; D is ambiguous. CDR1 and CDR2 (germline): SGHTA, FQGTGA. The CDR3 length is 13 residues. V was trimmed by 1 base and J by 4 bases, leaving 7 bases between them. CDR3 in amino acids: CASSLSGRETQYF. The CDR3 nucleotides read TGTGCCAGCAGCTTAAGTGGCAGAGAGACCCAGTACTTC.

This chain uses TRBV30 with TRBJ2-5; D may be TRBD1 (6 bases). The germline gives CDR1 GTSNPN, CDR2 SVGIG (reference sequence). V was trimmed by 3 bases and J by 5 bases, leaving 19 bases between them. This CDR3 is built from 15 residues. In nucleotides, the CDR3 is TGTGCCTGGAGCCCATCGGACAGACGAACGGAGACCCAGTACTTC. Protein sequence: CAWSPSDRRTETQYF. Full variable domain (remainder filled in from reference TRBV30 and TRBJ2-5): SQTIHQWPATLVQPVGSPLSLECTVEGTSNPNLYWYRQAAGRGLQLLFYSVGIGQISSEVPQNLSASRPQDRQFILSSKKLLLSDSGFYLCAWSPSDRRTETQYFGPGTRLLVL.

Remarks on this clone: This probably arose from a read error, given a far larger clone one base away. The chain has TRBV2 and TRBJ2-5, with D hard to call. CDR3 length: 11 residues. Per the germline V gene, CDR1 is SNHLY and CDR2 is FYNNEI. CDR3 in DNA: TGTGCCAGAAGTGAGAGGGAGACCCAGTACTTC. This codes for CARSERETQYF.

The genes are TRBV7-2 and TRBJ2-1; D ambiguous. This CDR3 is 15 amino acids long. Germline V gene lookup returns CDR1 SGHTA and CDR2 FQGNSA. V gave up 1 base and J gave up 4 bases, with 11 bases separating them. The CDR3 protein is CASSLGAEEYNEQFF. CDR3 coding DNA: TGTGCCAGCAGCTTAGGGGCAGAAGAGTACAATGAGCAGTTCTTC.

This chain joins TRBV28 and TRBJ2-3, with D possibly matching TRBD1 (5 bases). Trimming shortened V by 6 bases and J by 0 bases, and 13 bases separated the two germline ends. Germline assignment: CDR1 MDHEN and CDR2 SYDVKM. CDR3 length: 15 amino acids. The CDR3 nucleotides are TGTGCCAGCAGGGGGCGGTCCCCTAGCACAGATACGCAGTATTTT. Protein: CASRGRSPSTDTQYF.

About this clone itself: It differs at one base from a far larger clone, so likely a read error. CDR3 nucleotides: TGTGCCAGCAGCGAAGTGCTCAGTAAACCCGATCAGCCCCAGCATTTT. Translated: CASSEVLSKPDQPQHF. This rearrangement joins TRBV28 to TRBJ1-5; D call uncertain. This CDR3 spans 16 amino acids. V lost 6 bases and J 5 bases, leaving 20 bases between the germline ends. Germline CDR1 and CDR2: MDHEN and SYDVKM.

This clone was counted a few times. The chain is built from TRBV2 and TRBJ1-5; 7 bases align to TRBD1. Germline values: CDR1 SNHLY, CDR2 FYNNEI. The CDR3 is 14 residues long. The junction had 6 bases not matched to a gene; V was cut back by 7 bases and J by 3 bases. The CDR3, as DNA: TGTGCCAGCAAGGAGGGACAGTACAATCAGCCCCAGCATTTT. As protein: CASKEGQYNQPQHF.

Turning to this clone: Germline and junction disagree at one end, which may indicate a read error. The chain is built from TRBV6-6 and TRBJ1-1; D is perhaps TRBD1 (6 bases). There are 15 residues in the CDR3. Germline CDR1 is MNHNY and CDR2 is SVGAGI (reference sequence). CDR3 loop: CATSLQGHLNTEAFF. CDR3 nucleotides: TGTGCCACCAGTCTTCAGGGACACCTGAACACTGAAGCTTTCTTT.

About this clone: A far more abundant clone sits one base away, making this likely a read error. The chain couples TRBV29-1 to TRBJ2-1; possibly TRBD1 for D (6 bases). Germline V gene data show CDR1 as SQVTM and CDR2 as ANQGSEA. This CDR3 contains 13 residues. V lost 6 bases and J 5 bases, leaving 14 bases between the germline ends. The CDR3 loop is CSVSVTGNNEQFF. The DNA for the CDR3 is TGCAGCGTCTCTGTTACAGGGAACAATGAGCAGTTCTTC.

This CDR3 reads CASQRAGQGTGELFF. The CDR3 DNA sequence: TGTGCCAGCCAAAGAGCGGGACAGGGCACCGGGGAGCTGTTTTTT. The rearrangement uses TRBV9 and TRBJ2-2; TRBD1 matches 9 bases. Germline V gene data show CDR1 as SGDLS and CDR2 as YYNGEE. This CDR3 spans 15 amino acids. Losses at the gene ends were 7 bases for V and 4 bases for J; bases not matched to a gene: 8.

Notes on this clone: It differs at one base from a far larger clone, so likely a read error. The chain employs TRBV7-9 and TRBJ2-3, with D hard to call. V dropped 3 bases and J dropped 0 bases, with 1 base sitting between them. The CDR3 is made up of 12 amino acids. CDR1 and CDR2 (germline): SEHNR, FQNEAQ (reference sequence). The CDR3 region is CASSFSTDTQYF. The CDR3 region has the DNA TGTGCCAGCAGCTTTAGCACAGATACGCAGTATTTT.

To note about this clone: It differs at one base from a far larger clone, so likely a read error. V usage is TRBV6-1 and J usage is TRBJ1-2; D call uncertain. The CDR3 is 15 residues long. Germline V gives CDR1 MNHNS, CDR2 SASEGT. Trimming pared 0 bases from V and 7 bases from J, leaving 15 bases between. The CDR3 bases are TGTGCCAGCAGTGAAGCATCGACCGGCGGGTGTGGCTACACCTTC. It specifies CASSEASTGGCGYTF.

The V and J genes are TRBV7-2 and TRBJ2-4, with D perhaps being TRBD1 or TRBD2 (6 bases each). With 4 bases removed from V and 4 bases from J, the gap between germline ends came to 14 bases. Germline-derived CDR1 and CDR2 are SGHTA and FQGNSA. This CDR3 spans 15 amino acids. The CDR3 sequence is CASSSTRGQKNIQYF. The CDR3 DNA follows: TGTGCCAGCAGCTCCACCCGGGGGCAGAAAAACATTCAGTACTTC.

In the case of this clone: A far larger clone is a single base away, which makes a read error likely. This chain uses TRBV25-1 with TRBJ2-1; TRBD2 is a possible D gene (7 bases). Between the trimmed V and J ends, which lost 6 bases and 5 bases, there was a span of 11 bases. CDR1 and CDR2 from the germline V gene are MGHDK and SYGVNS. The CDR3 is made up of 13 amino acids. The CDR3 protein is CASRAGGHNEQFF. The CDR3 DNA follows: TGTGCCAGCAGAGCCGGGGGGCACAATGAGCAGTTCTTC.

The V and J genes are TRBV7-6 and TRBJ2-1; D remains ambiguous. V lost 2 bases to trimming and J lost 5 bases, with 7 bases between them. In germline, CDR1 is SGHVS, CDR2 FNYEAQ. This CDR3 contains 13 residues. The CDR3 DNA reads TGTGCCAGCAGCTTAAGACTCAACAATGAGCAGTTCTTC. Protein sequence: CASSLRLNNEQFF.

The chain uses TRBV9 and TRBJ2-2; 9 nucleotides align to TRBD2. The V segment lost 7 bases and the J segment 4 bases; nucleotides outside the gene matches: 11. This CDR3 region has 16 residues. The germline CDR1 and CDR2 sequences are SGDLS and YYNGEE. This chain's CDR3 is CASGGGLAGTTGELFF. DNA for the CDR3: TGTGCCAGCGGGGGGGGCCTAGCGGGAACCACCGGGGAGCTGTTTTTT.

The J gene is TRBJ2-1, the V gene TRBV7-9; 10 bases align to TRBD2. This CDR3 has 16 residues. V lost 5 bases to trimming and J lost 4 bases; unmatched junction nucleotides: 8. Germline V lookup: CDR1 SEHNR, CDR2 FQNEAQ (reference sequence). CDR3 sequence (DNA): TGTGCCAGCAGCCTCCAGAGTAGCGGGAGGTACAATGAGCAGTTCTTC. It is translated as CASSLQSSGRYNEQFF.

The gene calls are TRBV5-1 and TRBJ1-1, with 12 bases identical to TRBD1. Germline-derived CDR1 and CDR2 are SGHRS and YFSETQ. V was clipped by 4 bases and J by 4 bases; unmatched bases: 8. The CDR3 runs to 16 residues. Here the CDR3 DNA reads TGCGCCAGCAGCGCCGGGACAGGGGGCGACGGCACTGAAGCTTTCTTT. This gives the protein CASSAGTGGDGTEAFF.